A single sample gave rise to the 10 T cell receptor beta chains below, sequenced in a study of human T cells and chemical hapten exposure. TCRdb redid the calling of the RACE reads with MiXCR, one entry per CDR3 protein. The top ten hold about 3% of the sample, which has around 92,000 distinct CDR3 sequences, more than 10% seen once. Time point in this sample: pre-sensitization, week 0. The treatment: therapeutic diphenylcyclopropenone sensitization with weekly scalp DPC. This specimen consisted of whole blood, obtained in connection with sensitization to the hapten diphenylcyclopropenone (DPC). The receptors originated from a woman aged 60-75 years with alopecia areata. Some clones in this sample may be carry-over from other donors' samples.

Many counts were recorded for this clonotype. The chain carries TRBV5-1 and TRBJ2-1; no clear D. CDR3 length: 13 residues. The germline V and J ends were trimmed by 7 bases and 0 bases, with 8 bases remaining between them. Germline loops: CDR1 SGHRS, CDR2 YFSETQ. The CDR3: CASGISSYNEQFF. Written as DNA, the CDR3 is TGCGCCAGCGGTATCAGCTCCTACAATGAGCAGTTCTTC.

This clonotype has ten or more counts. V gene TRBV10-1 combines with J gene TRBJ1-5; D is uncertain. CDR1 is WNHNN and CDR2 is SYGVQD in the germline V gene (reference sequence). The CDR3 is 13 residues long. V shed 4 bases and J shed 3 bases, with 7 bases lying between them. For the CDR3, the DNA is TGCGCCAGCAGTGCAGATTTCAATCAGCCCCAGCATTTT. Translating it yields CASSADFNQPQHF.

The chain carries TRBV14 and TRBJ2-2; 9 nucleotides align to TRBD1. In germline, CDR1 is SGHDN, CDR2 FVKESK. The trim removed 1 base at V and 6 bases at J, leaving 0 bases unmatched. The CDR3 runs to 14 residues. The CDR3 loop reads CASSQGQGAGELFF. The CDR3 DNA is TGTGCCAGCAGCCAAGGACAGGGGGCCGGGGAGCTGTTTTTT.

V usage is TRBV9 and J usage is TRBJ2-3; either TRBD1 or TRBD2 may fit D (5 bases each). The germline gives CDR1 SGDLS, CDR2 YYNGEE. The CDR3 runs 15 residues. Trimming removed 0 bases from V and 2 bases from J, with 10 bases in between. This CDR3 reads CASSVATGTTDTQYF. DNA for the CDR3: TGTGCCAGCAGCGTAGCTACGGGGACCACAGATACGCAGTATTTT.

This clonotype has only a few counts. The chain carries TRBV6-4 and TRBJ2-3; 9 nucleotides match TRBD2. The germline CDR1 and CDR2 sequences are MRHNA and SNTAGT. The junction had 3 bases not matched to a gene; V was cut back by 0 bases and J by 2 bases. The CDR3 spans 16 residues. CDR3 region: CASSDSLAGSTDTQYF. CDR3 DNA sequence: TGTGCCAGCAGTGACTCGCTAGCGGGGTCCACAGATACGCAGTATTTT.

The sample holds many counts of this clonotype. The chain recombines TRBV11-2 with TRBJ1-3, with D possibly matching TRBD1 (6 bases). There are 17 residues in the CDR3. Trimming removed 1 base from V and 4 bases from J, with 17 bases in between. Germline assignment: CDR1 SGHAT and CDR2 FQNNGV. CDR3 loop: CASSLARLTGQGNTIYF. The CDR3 nucleotides read TGTGCCAGCAGCTTAGCCCGGTTGACGGGACAAGGAAACACCATATATTTT.

This chain uses TRBV11-2 with TRBJ2-3; D gene uncertain. Between the trimmed V and J ends, which lost 0 bases and 6 bases, there was a span of 7 bases. The CDR3 totals 13 residues. CDR1 is SGHAT and CDR2 is FQNNGV in the germline V gene. CDR3 bases: TGTGCCAGCAGCTTAGATCCCGCGGATACGCAGTATTTT. Translation: CASSLDPADTQYF. The full variable domain, in which reference TRBV11-2 and TRBJ2-3 provide the parts outside the CDR3, is EAGVAQSPRYKIIEKRQSVAFWCNPISGHATLYWYQQILGQGPKLLIQFQNNGVVDDSQLPKDRFSAERLKGVDSTLKIQPAKLEDSAVYLCASSLDPADTQYFGPGTRLTVL.

In this sample, this clonotype turned up many times. Written as DNA, the CDR3 is TGTGCCAGCAGCCGCGGACTAATCCGCACAGATACGCAGTATTTT. It codes for CASSRGLIRTDTQYF. This chain uses TRBV6-2 or TRBV6-3 with TRBJ2-3, with D possibly matching TRBD2 (6 bases). The ends were cut back, 6 bases at V and 1 base at J, with 14 bases in the middle. CDR3 size: 15 residues. CDR1 MNHEY and CDR2 SVGEGT come from the germline V gene.

This clonotype showed up just a few times. The chain carries TRBV27 and TRBJ1-2; 10 bases are a match to TRBD1. The CDR3 extends over 14 amino acids. With V trimmed by 3 bases and J by 7 bases, 5 bases remained unmatched. Germline CDR1 MNHEY, CDR2 SMNVEV (reference sequence). CDR3 coding DNA: TGTGCCAGCAGTTTGGGGACAGGGGCGGGTGGCTACACCTTC. It is translated as CASSLGTGAGGYTF.

J is TRBJ1-1 and V is TRBV29-1; D gene ambiguous. V was pared by 3 bases and J by 0 bases, with 11 bases between. Per the germline V gene, CDR1 is SQVTM and CDR2 is ANQGSEA. This CDR3 contains 14 residues. Written as DNA, the CDR3 is TGCAGCGTTGAGGTGGGCGGATTGAACACTGAAGCTTTCTTT. Protein product: CSVEVGGLNTEAFF.